This TCR beta chain originates from a study of T-cell reconstitution after alpha-beta-depleted transplantation in children. Preparing the TCRbeta library involved the use of unique molecular identifiers. TCRdb itself ran the PCR reads through MiXCR, one entry per CDR3 protein. The table has about 240,000 distinct CDR3 sequences, roughly 26% seen once. With 1 base clipped from V and 4 bases from J, the junction kept 7 bases outside the gene matches. Germline lookup yields CDR1 DFQATT and CDR2 SNEGSKA (reference sequence). The CDR3 is 15 amino acids. This sequence joins TRBV20-1 and TRBJ2-3; 8 bases match TRBD2. The sample in question was PBMCs, obtained before TCRalphabeta/CD19-depleted stem cell transplant. The sequence derives from a girl aged 2 to 9 with Fanconi anemia, due to receive a stem cell transplant. The CDR3 coding sequence is TGCAGTGCTAGAGGCGGGAGGAAGATCCCAGATACGCAGTATTTT. Translated: CSARGGRKIPDTQYF.